The 15 T cell receptor beta chains listed next were all sequenced from one sample in a study of T-cell memory formation after mild COVID-19. One entry per CDR3 protein results from TCRdb running MiXCR on the 5' RACE reads. Of about 290,000 distinct CDR3 sequences in the sample, 15% are singletons; the top ten hold about a fifth. The sample comprised PBMCs or a T cell subset sorted from them (not recorded which). The receptors derive from a man aged 18 to 35 who had mild COVID-19 (a few samples of this study predate the infection). Cell type and time point are not known.

The chain employs TRBV20-1 and TRBJ2-5, with D perhaps TRBD1 or TRBD2 (6 bases each). Germline-derived CDR1 and CDR2 are DFQATT and SNEGSKA (reference sequence). The CDR3 is made up of 15 amino acids. The V gene lost 6 bases and the J gene lost 5 bases, with 22 bases spanning the gap. The CDR3 DNA is TGCAGTGCGCGAGGCCCGGGGGCTTCAGGGGAGACCCAGTACTTC. Amino acid sequence: CSARGPGASGETQYF.

The sample holds many counts of this clonotype. CDR3 DNA sequence: TGTGCCAGCAGGAAGAACGACGGGTATGGCTACACCTTC. This codes for CASRKNDGYGYTF. The rearrangement joins TRBV9 to TRBJ1-2; no definite D call. This CDR3 region has 13 residues. Germline CDR1 reads SGDLS; CDR2 reads YYNGEE. V was shortened by 5 bases and J by 5 bases, with 13 bases between the two germline ends.

This clonotype was observed many times. CDR3 bases: TGTGCCAGCAGCTTAGATGACAGGGAGCGGGAGCTGTTTTTT. It translates to CASSLDDRERELFF. The genes are TRBV7-2 and TRBJ2-2; 7 bases align to TRBD1. CDR1 and CDR2 (germline): SGHTA, FQGNSA. With V trimmed by 1 base and J by 9 bases, 5 bases remained unmatched. This CDR3 is 14 amino acids long.

This clonotype was recorded a few times. The V and J genes are TRBV9 and TRBJ2-7, with D perhaps matching TRBD1 or TRBD2 (5 bases each). The germline V and J ends were trimmed by 2 bases and 2 bases, with 14 bases remaining between them. This CDR3 is 15 amino acids long. CDR1 and CDR2 (germline): SGDLS, YYNGEE. This CDR3 is CASSVFPGATYEQYF. The CDR3 coding sequence is TGTGCCAGCAGCGTCTTCCCCGGGGCAACCTACGAGCAGTACTTC.

In its sample, this clonotype was seen many times. The V and J genes are TRBV6-1 and TRBJ2-1; a possible D gene is TRBD2 (6 bases). CDR3 size: 13 residues. Per germline, CDR1 MNHNS and CDR2 SASEGT. V lost 2 bases to trimming and J lost 10 bases, with 12 bases between them. DNA for the CDR3: TGTGCCAGCAGTGAAATGGCGGGGAACGAGCAGTTCTTC. This translates into CASSEMAGNEQFF.

This clonotype was picked up a small number of times. The rearrangement links TRBV28 to TRBJ2-7; D uncertain. Germline CDR1 is MDHEN and CDR2 is SYDVKM. Between the trimmed V and J ends, which lost 6 bases and 4 bases, there was a span of 13 bases. The CDR3 loop spans 13 amino acids. CDR3 nucleotide sequence: TGTGCCAGCAGCTTACTCCCGGGTTACGAGCAGTACTTC. Amino acid sequence: CASSLLPGYEQYF.

The CDR3 here is CATSRDQAGRAFF. The CDR3 DNA reads TGTGCCACCAGCAGAGATCAGGCCGGTCGGGCTTTCTTT. This rearrangement joins TRBV15 to TRBJ1-1; D not resolved. V was shortened by 0 bases and J by 11 bases, with 13 bases between the two germline ends. Germline CDR1 reads LNHNV; CDR2 reads YYDKDF (reference sequence). This CDR3 comprises 13 residues.

This chain links TRBV11-1 with TRBJ1-2; D unresolved. In germline, CDR1 is SGHAT, CDR2 FQDESV (reference sequence). This CDR3 is 12 amino acids long. Trimming removed 5 bases from V and 4 bases from J, with 8 bases in between. In DNA form, the CDR3 reads TGTGCCAGCAGCCGCAGGAGCTATGGCTACACCTTC. It yields the protein CASSRRSYGYTF. The full variable domain, in which reference TRBV11-1 and TRBJ1-2 provide the parts outside the CDR3, is EAEVAQSPRYKITEKSQAVAFWCDPISGHATLYWYRQILGQGPELLVQFQDESVVDDSQLPKDRFSAERLKGVDSTLKIQPAELGDSAMYLCASSRRSYGYTFGSGTRLTVV.

The chain joins TRBV10-3 to TRBJ2-1, with 8 positions matching TRBD2. CDR1 and CDR2 (germline): ENHRY, SYGVKD. The trim removed 5 bases at V and 9 bases at J, leaving 9 bases unmatched. The CDR3 loop spans 14 amino acids. CDR3 amino acids: CAISLAGGGGEQFF. The CDR3 DNA is TGTGCCATCAGTCTAGCGGGTGGGGGCGGTGAGCAGTTCTTC.

V is TRBV19 and J is TRBJ1-6, with D possibly matching TRBD1 (5 bases). Germline lookup yields CDR1 LNHDA and CDR2 SQIVND (reference sequence). CDR3 length: 12 residues. The CDR3 sequence is CASGTGNSPLHF. In nucleotides, the CDR3 is TGTGCATCAGGGACTGGGAATTCACCCCTCCACTTT.

V is TRBV4-1 and J is TRBJ1-5; D unclear. This CDR3 spans 16 amino acids. V gave up 0 bases and J gave up 0 bases, with 9 bases separating them. Germline loops: CDR1 MGHRA, CDR2 YSYEKL. The CDR3 protein is CASSQESGISNQPQHF. In nucleotides, the CDR3 is TGCGCCAGCAGCCAAGAGTCGGGAATTAGCAATCAGCCCCAGCATTTT.

The chain uses TRBV6-4 and TRBJ2-1; 13 nucleotides line up with TRBD2. Per germline, CDR1 MRHNA and CDR2 SNTAGT. The CDR3 has 15 amino acids. V trimming: 6 bases; J trimming: 5 bases; junction bases outside the gene matches: 4. Written as DNA, the CDR3 is TGTGCCAGCAGCCGGACTAGCGGGGGTAACAATGAGCAGTTCTTC. It encodes CASSRTSGGNNEQFF.

A word on this clonotype: An end of the junction differs from the germline gene, which may be a read error. The rearrangement uses TRBV9 and TRBJ1-2; maybe TRBD1 (6 bases). CDR1 and CDR2 (germline): SGDLS, YYNGEE. The CDR3 is 13 residues long. The CDR3 is CAGSVEGGYGYTF. The CDR3 DNA sequence: TGTGCCGGCAGCGTAGAGGGGGGCTATGGCTACACCTTC.

This clonotype appeared many times. This rearrangement joins TRBV5-1 to TRBJ2-1; 9 bases are a match to TRBD2. The germline CDR1 and CDR2 sequences are SGHRS and YFSETQ. The junction had 12 bases not matched to a gene; V was cut back by 0 bases and J by 2 bases. This CDR3 has 19 residues. The CDR3 here is CASSLAGLADGGPYNEQFF. The DNA for the CDR3 is TGCGCCAGCAGCTTGGCGGGACTAGCCGACGGGGGACCCTACAATGAGCAGTTCTTC.

The chain links TRBV6-5 to TRBJ1-5; a weak D match, TRBD1 (5 bases). Between the trimmed V and J ends, which lost 6 bases and 4 bases, there was a span of 13 bases. Germline assignment: CDR1 MNHEY and CDR2 SVGAGI. The CDR3 consists of 14 residues. The CDR3 DNA reads as TGTGCCAGCAGGAAGACAGCTCGTAATCAGCCCCAGCATTTT. Protein product: CASRKTARNQPQHF.